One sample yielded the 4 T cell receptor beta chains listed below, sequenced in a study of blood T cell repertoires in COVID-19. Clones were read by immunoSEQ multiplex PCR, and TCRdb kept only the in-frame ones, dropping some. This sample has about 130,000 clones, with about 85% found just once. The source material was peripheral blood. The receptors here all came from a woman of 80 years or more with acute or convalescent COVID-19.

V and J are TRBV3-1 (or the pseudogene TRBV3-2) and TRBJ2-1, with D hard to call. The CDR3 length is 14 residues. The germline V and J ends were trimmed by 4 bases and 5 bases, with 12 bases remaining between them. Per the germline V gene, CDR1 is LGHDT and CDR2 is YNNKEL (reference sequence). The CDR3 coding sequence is TGTGCCAGCAGCCCGGTTGGGCCGGACAATGAGCAGTTCTTC. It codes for CASSPVGPDNEQFF.

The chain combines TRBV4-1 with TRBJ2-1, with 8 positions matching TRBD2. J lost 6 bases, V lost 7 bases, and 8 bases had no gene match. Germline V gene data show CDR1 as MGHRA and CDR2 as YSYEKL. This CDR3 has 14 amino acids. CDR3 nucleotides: TGCGCCAGCAAAGGGACTAGTCGCGCCAATGAGCAGTTCTTC. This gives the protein CASKGTSRANEQFF.

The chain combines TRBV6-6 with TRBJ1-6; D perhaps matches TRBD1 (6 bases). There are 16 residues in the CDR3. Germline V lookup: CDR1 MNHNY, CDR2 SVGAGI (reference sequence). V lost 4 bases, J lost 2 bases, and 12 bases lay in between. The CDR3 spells CASSFQGSTYNSPLHF. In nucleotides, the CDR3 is TGTGCCAGCAGTTTTCAGGGGAGCACCTATAATTCACCCCTCCACTTT.

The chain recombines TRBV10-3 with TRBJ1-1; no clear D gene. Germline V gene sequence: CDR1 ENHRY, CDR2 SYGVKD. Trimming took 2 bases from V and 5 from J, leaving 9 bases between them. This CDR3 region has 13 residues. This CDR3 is CAISETGGTEAFF. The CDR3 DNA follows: TGTGCCATCAGTGAGACGGGAGGGACTGAAGCTTTCTTT.